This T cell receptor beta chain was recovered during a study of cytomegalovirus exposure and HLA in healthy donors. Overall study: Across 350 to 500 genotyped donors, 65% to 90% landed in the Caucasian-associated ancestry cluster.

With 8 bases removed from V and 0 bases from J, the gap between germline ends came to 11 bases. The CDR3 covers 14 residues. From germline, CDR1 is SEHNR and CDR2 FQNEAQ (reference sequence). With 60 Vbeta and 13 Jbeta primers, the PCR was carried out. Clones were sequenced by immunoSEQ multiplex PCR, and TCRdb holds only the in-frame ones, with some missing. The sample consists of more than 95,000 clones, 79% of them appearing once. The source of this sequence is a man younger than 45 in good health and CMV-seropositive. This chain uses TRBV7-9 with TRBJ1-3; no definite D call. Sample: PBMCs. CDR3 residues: CASPVGSSGNTIYF. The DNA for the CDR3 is TGTGCCAGCCCGGTTGGGAGCTCTGGAAACACCATATATTTT. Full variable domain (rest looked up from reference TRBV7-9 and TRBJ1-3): DTGVSQNPRHKITKRGQNVTFRCDPISEHNRLYWYRQTLGQGPEFLTYFQNEAQLEKSRLLSDRFSAERPKGSFSTLEIQRTEQGDSAMYLCASPVGSSGNTIYFGEGSWLTVV.